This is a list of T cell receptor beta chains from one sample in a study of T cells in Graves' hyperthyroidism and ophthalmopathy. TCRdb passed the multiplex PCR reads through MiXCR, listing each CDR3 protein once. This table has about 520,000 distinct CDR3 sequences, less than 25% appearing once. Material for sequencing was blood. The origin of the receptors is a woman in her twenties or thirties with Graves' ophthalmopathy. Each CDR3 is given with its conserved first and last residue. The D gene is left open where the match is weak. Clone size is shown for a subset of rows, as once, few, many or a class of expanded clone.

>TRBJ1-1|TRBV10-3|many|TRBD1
TGTGCCATCAGGTCAACACTGACAGGGGGCTACACTGAAGCTTTCTTT
CAIRSTLTGGYTEAFF
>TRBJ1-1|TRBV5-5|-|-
TGTGCCAGCAGCTTGATATACGACACTGAAGCTTTCTTT
CASSLIYDTEAFF
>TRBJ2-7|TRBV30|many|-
TGTGCCTGGAGTGTTGGGGGGACGTCCTACGAGCAGTACTTC
CAWSVGGTSYEQYF
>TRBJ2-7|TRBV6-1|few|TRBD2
TGTGCCAGCAATCACCTAGCGGGGGCCCTCGAAGAGCAGTACTTC
CASNHLAGALEEQYF
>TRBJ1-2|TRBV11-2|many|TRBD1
TGTGCCAGCAGCTCCATCATGAGGGACAGGGACTATGGCTACACCTTC
CASSSIMRDRDYGYTF
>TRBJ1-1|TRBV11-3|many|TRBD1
TGTGCCAGCAGCTTAACATCGACAGGGGGTCGGACTGAAGCTTTCTTT
CASSLTSTGGRTEAFF
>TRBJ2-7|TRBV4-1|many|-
TGCGCCAGCAGCGAGGGGTTAGGGTCCTACGAGCAGTACTTC
CASSEGLGSYEQYF
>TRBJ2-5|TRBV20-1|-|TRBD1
TGCAGTGCTGGGGACAGGGGTCTCGAGACCCAGTACTTC
CSAGDRGLETQYF
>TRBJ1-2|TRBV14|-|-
TGTGCCAGCAGCCGAGACTGGAACTATGGCTACACCTTC
CASSRDWNYGYTF
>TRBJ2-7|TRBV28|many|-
TGTGCCAGCACCCTTGGGGGACTCCTATCCTACGAGCAGTACTTC
CASTLGGLLSYEQYF
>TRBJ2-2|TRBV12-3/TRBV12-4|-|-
TGTGCCAGCAGTCTCCTAGCAATCGGGGAGCTGTTTTTT
CASSLLAIGELFF
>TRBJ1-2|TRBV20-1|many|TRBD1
TGCAGTGCTCGAACGACAGGGGGCCTTGGCTACACCTTC
CSARTTGGLGYTF
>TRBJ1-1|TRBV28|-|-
TGTGCCAGCAGCGAAGCTACGAGGAACACTGAAGCTTTCTTT
CASSEATRNTEAFF
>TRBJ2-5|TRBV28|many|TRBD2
TGTGCCAGCAATTGGGGGAGGACTAGCCCCCTCAAAGAGACCCAGTACTTC
CASNWGRTSPLKETQYF
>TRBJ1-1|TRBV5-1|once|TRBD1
TGCGCCAGCAGCTGGGACAGGGACCGCGGAGCTTTCTTT
CASSWDRDRGAFF
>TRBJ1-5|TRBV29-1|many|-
TGCAGCGTTGTCGAAGGGAATCAGCCCCAGCATTTT
CSVVEGNQPQHF
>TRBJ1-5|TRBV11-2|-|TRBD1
TGTGCCAGCAGCCGGACAGGGGGGTTAAATCAGCCCCAGCATTTT
CASSRTGGLNQPQHF
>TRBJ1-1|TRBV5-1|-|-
TGCGCCAGCAGCCCCGAGGGCGCAGGGAACACTGAAGCTTTCTTT
CASSPEGAGNTEAFF
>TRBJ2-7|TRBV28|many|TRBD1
TGTGCCAGCAGTTCCCCTCACAGGGGGGACTACGAGCAGTACTTC
CASSSPHRGDYEQYF
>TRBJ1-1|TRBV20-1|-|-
TGCAGTGCGGGGGGGGCCCGGGCTGAAGCTTTCTTT
CSAGGARAEAFF
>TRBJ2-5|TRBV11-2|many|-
TGTGCCAGCAGCTTCACGCAGCAAGAAGAGACCCAGTACTTC
CASSFTQQEETQYF
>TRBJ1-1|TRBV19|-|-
TGTGCCAGTAGTAGGGGGGTGAGCACTGAAGCTTTCTTT
CASSRGVSTEAFF
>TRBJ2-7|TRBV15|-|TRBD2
TGTGCCACCAGCAGAGAGTGGCGGGGGGGCTACGAGCAGTACTTC
CATSREWRGGYEQYF
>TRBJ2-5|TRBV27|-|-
TGTGCCAGCAGTTTATGGCCCGGTCTGGGCCAAGAGACCCAGTACTTC
CASSLWPGLGQETQYF
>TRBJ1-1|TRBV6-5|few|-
TGTGCCAGCAGTTCGCCTAGGGGGTTGGCTGAAGCTTTCTTT
CASSSPRGLAEAFF
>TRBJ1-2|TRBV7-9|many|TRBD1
TGTGCCATCCGCGGGACAGCTTATGGCTACACCTTC
CAIRGTAYGYTF
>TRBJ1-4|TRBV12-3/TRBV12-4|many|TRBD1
TGTGCCAGCAGTAAGGGACAGGGGGGTGAAAAACTGTTTTTT
CASSKGQGGEKLFF
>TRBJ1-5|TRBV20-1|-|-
TGCAGTGCTAGAGGGGGAGACAGAGGCAATCAGCCCCAGCATTTT
CSARGGDRGNQPQHF
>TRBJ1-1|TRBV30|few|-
TGTGCCTGGAGTGAAAGTATACCCCGCATGAACACTGAAGCTTTCTTT
CAWSESIPRMNTEAFF
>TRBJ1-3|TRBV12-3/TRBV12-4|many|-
TGTGCCAGCACCAATTTAGTGTCACCCTCTGGAAACACCATATATTTT
CASTNLVSPSGNTIYF
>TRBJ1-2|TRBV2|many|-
TGTGCCAGCAAGGGATCGTGGGGGAGTAGTGGCTACACCTTC
CASKGSWGSSGYTF
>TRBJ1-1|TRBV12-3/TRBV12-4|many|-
TGTGCCAACGACGGGCCCCAGAACACTGAAGCTTTCTTT
CANDGPQNTEAFF
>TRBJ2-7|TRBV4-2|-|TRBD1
TGTGCCAGCAGCCAAGCGAGACAGGGGGCTTACGAGCAGTACTTC
CASSQARQGAYEQYF
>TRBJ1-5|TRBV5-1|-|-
TGCGCCAGCAGCTTGGATGGGTTTCCGCCCCAGCATTTT
CASSLDGFPPQHF
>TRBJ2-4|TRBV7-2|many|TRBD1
TGTGCCAGCAGCTCTGACAGGGAAGTTCAAAACATTCAGTACTTC
CASSSDREVQNIQYF
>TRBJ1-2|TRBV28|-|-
TGTGCCAGCAGCAGGGACTATGGCTACACCTTC
CASSRDYGYTF
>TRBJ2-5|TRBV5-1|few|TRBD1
TGCGCCAGCAGCTGGCCGGGACAGGGGTTTGGGGAGACCCAGTACTTC
CASSWPGQGFGETQYF
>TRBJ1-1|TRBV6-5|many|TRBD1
TGTGCCAGCAGTTATGGGACAGGGAGGACTGAAGCTTTCTTT
CASSYGTGRTEAFF
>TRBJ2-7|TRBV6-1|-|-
TGTGCCAGCACGAACCCTGGAGGTTCCTACGAGCAGTACTTC
CASTNPGGSYEQYF
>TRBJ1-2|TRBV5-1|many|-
TGCGCCAGCAGCTTACTCACCGGGACCCCCGGCTACACCTTC
CASSLLTGTPGYTF
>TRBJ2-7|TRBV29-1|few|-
TGCAGCGTTGTGGGGGCCCCCTCCTACGAGCAGTACTTC
CSVVGAPSYEQYF
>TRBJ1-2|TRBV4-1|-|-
TGCGCCAGCAGCCAAGACCCTAGCCTCGCTGGATGGGGCTACACCTTC
CASSQDPSLAGWGYTF